This T cell receptor (beta chain) originates from a study of T-cell memory formation after mild COVID-19. Constant-segment primers served in 5'RACE that generated TCR alpha and TCR beta cDNA libraries bearing sample barcodes and UMIs. TCRdb re-called the 5' RACE reads through MiXCR, storing one row per CDR3 protein. This table holds 390,000 or so distinct CDR3 sequences, about 16% found once. J was trimmed by 6 bases and V by 0 bases; bases with no gene match: 3. The CDR3 is 15 amino acids. Germline-derived CDR1 and CDR2 are SGHDT and YYEEEE. Study outcomes and limitations: A second wave expanding day 15 to 37 was CD4+-biased; contracting clones were balanced. Of the contracting clones, CD4+ ones lay mainly in CM and EM, and CD8+ ones in EMRA.

Details on this clonotype: As yet, its antigen is unknown.

The J gene is TRBJ1-1, the V gene TRBV5-6; 12 nucleotides agree with TRBD1. This receptor was obtained from a man aged 18-30 years who had mild COVID-19 (a few samples of this study predate the infection). Cell type and time point are not known. Source material: PBMCs or a T cell subset sorted from them (not recorded which). CDR3 loop: CASSLAGQGAPEAFF. DNA of the CDR3: TGTGCCAGCAGCTTGGCGGGACAGGGGGCTCCTGAAGCTTTCTTT.